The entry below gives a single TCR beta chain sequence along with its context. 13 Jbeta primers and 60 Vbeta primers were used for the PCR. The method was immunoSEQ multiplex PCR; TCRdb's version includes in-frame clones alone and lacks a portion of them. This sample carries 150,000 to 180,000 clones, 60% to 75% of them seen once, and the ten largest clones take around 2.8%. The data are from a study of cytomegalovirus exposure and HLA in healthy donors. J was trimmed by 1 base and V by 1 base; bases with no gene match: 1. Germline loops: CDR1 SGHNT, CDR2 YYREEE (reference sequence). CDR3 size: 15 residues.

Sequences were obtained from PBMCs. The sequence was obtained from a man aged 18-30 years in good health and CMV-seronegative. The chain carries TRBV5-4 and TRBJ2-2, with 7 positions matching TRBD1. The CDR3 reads CASSLRQGNTGELFF. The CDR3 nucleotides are TGTGCCAGCAGCTTGAGACAGGGGAACACCGGGGAGCTGTTTTTT. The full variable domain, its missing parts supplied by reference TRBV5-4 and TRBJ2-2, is ETGVTQSPTHLIKTRGQQVTLRCSSQSGHNTVSWYQQALGQGPQFIFQYYREEENGRGNFPPRFSGLQFPNYSSELNVNALELDDSALYLCASSLRQGNTGELFFGEGSRLTVL.